This is a list of T cell receptor beta chains from one sample in a study of blood T cell repertoires in COVID-19. Assay used: immunoSEQ multiplex PCR; TCRdb lists only in-frame clones, some missing. The table records approximately 240,000 clones, about 88% of them present only once. The sequenced sample was peripheral blood. The receptors come from a man between 45 and 60 years old who had recovered from COVID-19. Each CDR3 is given without its conserved first and last residue. Each record gives: V gene, CDR3 protein.

v_call: TRBV10-3; cdr3_aa: AISTSGRDTDTQY
v_call: TRBV18; cdr3_aa: ASFLVAGDHEQY
v_call: TRBV27; cdr3_aa: ASSPFVNYGYT
v_call: TRBV10-3; cdr3_aa: AISESTMGFSPGNTIY
v_call: TRBV4-2; cdr3_aa: ASSLAYSYNEQF
v_call: TRBV29-1; cdr3_aa: SSIAGGPYNEQF
v_call: TRBV11-3; cdr3_aa: ASSPTGGPETEAF
v_call: TRBV7-8; cdr3_aa: ASSDTGGPNEKLF
v_call: TRBV11-3; cdr3_aa: ASSLGPGQGINEQF
v_call: TRBV28; cdr3_aa: ATFRASRTDTQY
v_call: TRBV27; cdr3_aa: ASRSGTGSGIQY
v_call: TRBV11-2; cdr3_aa: ASSFTRDEAF
v_call: TRBV27; cdr3_aa: ASRGSLSDQY
v_call: TRBV9; cdr3_aa: ASSPGQGNYGYT
v_call: TRBV18; cdr3_aa: ASSPRTDRRGYT
v_call: TRBV18; cdr3_aa: ASSQGVFNEQY
v_call: TRBV27; cdr3_aa: ASSFGGQINEAF
v_call: TRBV18; cdr3_aa: ASSPTGVHEQY
v_call: TRBV27; cdr3_aa: ASSLKLGGFEAF
v_call: TRBV24-1; cdr3_aa: ATSDSLGTGGEKLF
v_call: TRBV6-2/TRBV6-3; cdr3_aa: ASSSTVGGAF
v_call: TRBV11-2; cdr3_aa: ASSLRTTTYEQY
v_call: TRBV27; cdr3_aa: ASSPQTPGGTDTQY
v_call: TRBV27; cdr3_aa: ASKAAAVANEQY
v_call: TRBV2; cdr3_aa: AKGTADQINNEQF
v_call: TRBV10-3; cdr3_aa: AISRDRDGNTIY
v_call: TRBV6-5; cdr3_aa: ASSTREGNTEAF
v_call: TRBV7-9; cdr3_aa: ASSHQTSGSYEQY